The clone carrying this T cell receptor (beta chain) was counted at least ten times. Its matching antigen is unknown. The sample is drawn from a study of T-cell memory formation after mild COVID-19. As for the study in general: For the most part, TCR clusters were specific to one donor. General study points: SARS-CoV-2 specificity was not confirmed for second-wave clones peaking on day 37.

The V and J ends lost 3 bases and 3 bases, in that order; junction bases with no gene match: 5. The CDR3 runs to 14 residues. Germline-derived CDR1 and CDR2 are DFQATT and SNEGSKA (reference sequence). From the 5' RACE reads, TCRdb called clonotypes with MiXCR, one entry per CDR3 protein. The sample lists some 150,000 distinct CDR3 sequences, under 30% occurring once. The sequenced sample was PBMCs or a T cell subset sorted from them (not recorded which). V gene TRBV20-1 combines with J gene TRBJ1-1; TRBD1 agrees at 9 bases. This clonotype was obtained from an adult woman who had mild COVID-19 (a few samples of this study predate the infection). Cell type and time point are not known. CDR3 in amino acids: CSARPGDRDTEAFF. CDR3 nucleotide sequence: TGCAGTGCTAGGCCGGGGGACAGGGACACTGAAGCTTTCTTT.